A single sample is the source of the 8 T cell receptor beta chains below, sequenced in a study of blood T cell repertoires in COVID-19. Sequencing was performed with immunoSEQ multiplex PCR; in TCRdb, only in-frame clones are kept and a portion is missing. The sample contains 10,000 or so clones, approximately 80% of which appear only once. Input material: peripheral blood. The receptors derive from a human donor in a cohort sampled during active COVID-19.

The chain uses TRBV9 and TRBJ2-7; 8 bases align to TRBD1. The CDR3 has 12 amino acids. The germline gives CDR1 SGDLS, CDR2 YYNGEE. Germline trimming cut 3 bases from V and 6 bases from J; bases unmatched to any gene: 2. The CDR3 nucleotides are TGTGCCAGCAGCGGCCAGGGGGCCGAGCAGTACTTC. This sequence encodes CASSGQGAEQYF.

The rearrangement links TRBV6-5 to TRBJ1-1; the D is unclear. The CDR3 has 13 amino acids. The V gene's germline CDR1 is MNHEY and CDR2 SVGAGI. Trimming cost V 2 bases and J 5 bases, with 9 bases left between them. CDR3 nucleotide sequence: TGTGCCAGCAGTTACCGAGGGAGGACTGAAGCTTTCTTT. This codes for CASSYRGRTEAFF.

This chain joins TRBV6-6 and TRBJ1-1; D call uncertain. Per germline, CDR1 MNHNY and CDR2 SVGAGI (reference sequence). The length of the CDR3 is 14 residues. V was clipped by 4 bases and J by 6 bases, with 15 bases between them. The CDR3 DNA sequence: TGTGCCAGCAGTTCCTCAACGGTCGTCCCTGAAGCTTTCTTT. Translated: CASSSSTVVPEAFF.

The chain combines TRBV7-2 with TRBJ2-5, with D possibly matching TRBD1 (6 bases). Germline V gives CDR1 SGHTA, CDR2 FQGNSA. V was clipped by 0 bases and J by 5 bases, with 16 bases between them. This CDR3 spans 16 amino acids. CDR3 loop: CASSLAKAGAGETQYF. CDR3 sequence (DNA): TGTGCCAGCAGCTTAGCGAAGGCAGGGGCAGGGGAGACCCAGTACTTC.

The chain links TRBV4-1 to TRBJ2-7, with TRBD1 as a possible D gene (5 bases). CDR3 length: 14 amino acids. Germline values: CDR1 MGHRA, CDR2 YSYEKL. The V end lost 1 base, the J end lost 4 bases, and 11 bases lay between the germline ends. The CDR3 loop reads CASSQGAGIYEQYF. The DNA of the CDR3 is TGCGCCAGCAGCCAAGGGGCAGGGATATACGAGCAGTACTTC.

The gene calls are TRBV2 and TRBJ1-5, with 8 nucleotides matching TRBD1. CDR1 is SNHLY and CDR2 is FYNNEI in the germline V gene. V was clipped by 6 bases and J by 4 bases; unmatched bases: 5. This CDR3 spans 14 amino acids. The CDR3 reads CASSGDRRNQPQHF. In DNA, the CDR3 is TGTGCCAGCAGCGGGGACAGGAGAAATCAGCCCCAGCATTTT.

Comments on this clone: One junction end disagrees with the germline gene, perhaps due to a read error. The DNA of the CDR3 is TGTGCCAGCAGCTCAGGGCCCAAGAACATTCAGTACTTC. Translated, it gives CASSSGPKNIQYF. The chain joins TRBV28 to TRBJ2-4; TRBD1 might be the D (5 bases). CDR3 length: 13 amino acids. Looked up from germline, CDR1 is MDHEN and CDR2 is SYDVKM.

This clone was counted a few times. V gene TRBV2 combines with J gene TRBJ2-7; 11 bases match TRBD1. Trimming cost V 9 bases and J 3 bases; bases outside gene matches: 1. The length of the CDR3 is 12 residues. Germline-derived CDR1 and CDR2 are SNHLY and FYNNEI. Here the CDR3 DNA reads TGTGCCAGGGGGACAGGGGGCTACGAGCAGTACTTC. Translating it yields CARGTGGYEQYF.